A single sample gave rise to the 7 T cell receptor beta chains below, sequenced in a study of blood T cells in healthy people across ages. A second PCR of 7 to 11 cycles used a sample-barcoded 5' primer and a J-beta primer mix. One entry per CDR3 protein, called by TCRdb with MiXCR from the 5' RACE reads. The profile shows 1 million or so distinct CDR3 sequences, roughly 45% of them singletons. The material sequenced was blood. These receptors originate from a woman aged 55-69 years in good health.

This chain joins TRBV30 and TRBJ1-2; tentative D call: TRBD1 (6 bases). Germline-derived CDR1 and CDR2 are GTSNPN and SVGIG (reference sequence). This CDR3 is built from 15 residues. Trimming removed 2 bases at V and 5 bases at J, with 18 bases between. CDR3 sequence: CAWSSPNTGWYGYTF. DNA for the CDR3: TGTGCCTGGAGTTCACCAAATACAGGGTGGTATGGCTACACCTTC.

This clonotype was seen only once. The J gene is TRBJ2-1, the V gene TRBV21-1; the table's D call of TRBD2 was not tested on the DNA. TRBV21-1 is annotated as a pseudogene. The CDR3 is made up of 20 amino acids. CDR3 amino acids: CASSKVKGRTSGSSKHEQFF. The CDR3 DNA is TGTGCCAGCAGCAAGGTGAAGGGGAGGACTAGCGGGAGTAGTAAACATGAGCAGTTCTTC.

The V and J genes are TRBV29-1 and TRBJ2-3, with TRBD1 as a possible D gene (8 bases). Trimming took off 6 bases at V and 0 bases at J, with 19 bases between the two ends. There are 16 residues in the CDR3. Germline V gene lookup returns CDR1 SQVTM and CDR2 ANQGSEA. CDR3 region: CSVGGTGDRSTDTQYF. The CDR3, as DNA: TGCAGCGTGGGGGGGACAGGAGACCGTAGCACAGATACGCAGTATTTT.

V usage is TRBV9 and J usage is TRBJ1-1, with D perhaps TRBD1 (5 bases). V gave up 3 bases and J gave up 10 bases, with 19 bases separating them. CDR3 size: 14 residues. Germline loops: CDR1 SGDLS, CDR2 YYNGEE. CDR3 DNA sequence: TGTGCCAGCAGCGCAACGGCGACAGCCTCTCGAGCTTTCTTT. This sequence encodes CASSATATASRAFF. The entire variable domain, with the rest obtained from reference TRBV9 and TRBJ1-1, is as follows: DSGVTQTPKHLITATGQRVTLRCSPRSGDLSVYWYQQSLDQGLQFLIQYYNGEERAKGNILERFSAQQFPDLHSELNLSSLELGDSALYFCASSATATASRAFFGQGTRLTVV.

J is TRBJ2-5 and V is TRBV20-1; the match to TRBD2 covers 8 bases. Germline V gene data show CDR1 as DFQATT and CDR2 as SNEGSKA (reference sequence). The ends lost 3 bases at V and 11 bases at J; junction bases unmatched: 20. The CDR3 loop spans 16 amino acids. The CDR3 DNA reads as TGCAGTGCTAGGAAGGAGACTAGCGTTGCCTACAATGAGCAGTACTTC. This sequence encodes CSARKETSVAYNEQYF.

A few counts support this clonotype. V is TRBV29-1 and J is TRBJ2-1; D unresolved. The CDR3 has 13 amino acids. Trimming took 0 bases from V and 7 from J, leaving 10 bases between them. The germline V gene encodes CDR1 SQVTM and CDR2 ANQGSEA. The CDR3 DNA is TGCAGCGTTGAAGAGGGTACCAAGAATGAGCAGTTCTTC. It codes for CSVEEGTKNEQFF.

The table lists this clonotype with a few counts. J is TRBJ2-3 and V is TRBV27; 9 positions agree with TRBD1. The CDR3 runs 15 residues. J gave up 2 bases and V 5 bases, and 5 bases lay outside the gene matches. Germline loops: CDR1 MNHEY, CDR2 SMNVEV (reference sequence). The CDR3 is CASSNRDRVTDTQYF. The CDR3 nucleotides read TGTGCCAGCAGTAACCGGGACAGGGTCACAGATACGCAGTATTTT.